This TCR beta chain comes out of a study of blood T cell repertoires in COVID-19. Everyone who took part was roughly 18 to 95 years old, and they came from some 23 US areas. Profiling relied on immunoSEQ multiplex PCR, and the TCRdb table lists in-frame clones only, not all of them. The sample carries 150,000 to 200,000 clones, about four fifths recorded once. The CDR3 covers 13 residues. Trimming shortened V by 4 bases and J by 1 base, and 8 bases separated the two germline ends. Germline assignment: CDR1 SGHNT and CDR2 YYREEE (reference sequence). The clonotype was recovered from a man aged 35-49 years who had recovered from COVID-19. The sequenced sample was PBMCs or T cells enriched from blood (not recorded which). V usage is TRBV5-4 and J usage is TRBJ2-5; D is ambiguous. The CDR3 region is CASSTWSQETQYF. CDR3 DNA sequence: TGTGCCAGCAGCACATGGTCCCAAGAGACCCAGTACTTC.